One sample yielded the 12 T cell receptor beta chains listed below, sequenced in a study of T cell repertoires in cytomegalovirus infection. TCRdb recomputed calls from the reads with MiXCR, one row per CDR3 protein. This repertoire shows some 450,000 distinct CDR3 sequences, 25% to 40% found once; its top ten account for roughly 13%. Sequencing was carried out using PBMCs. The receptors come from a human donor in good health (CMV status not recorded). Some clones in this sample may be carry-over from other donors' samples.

CDR3 DNA sequence: TGTGCCAGCAGTTTATTGGGAAGTTACGAGATGTACTTC. Its protein product is CASSLLGSYEMYF. The V and J genes are TRBV12-3 or TRBV12-4 and TRBJ2-7; D uncertain. V lost 2 bases and J 12 bases, leaving 17 bases between the germline ends. There are 13 residues in the CDR3.

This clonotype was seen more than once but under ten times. The DNA for the CDR3 is TGTGCCACCAGTGATTTGGGGGCAGACACAGATACGCAGTATTTT. This codes for CATSDLGADTDTQYF. The V and J genes are TRBV24-1 and TRBJ2-3; a weak D match, TRBD1 (5 bases). Germline CDR1 reads KGHDR; CDR2 reads SFDVKD. The CDR3 extends over 15 amino acids. V was cut by 0 bases and J by 2 bases, with 8 bases left in between.

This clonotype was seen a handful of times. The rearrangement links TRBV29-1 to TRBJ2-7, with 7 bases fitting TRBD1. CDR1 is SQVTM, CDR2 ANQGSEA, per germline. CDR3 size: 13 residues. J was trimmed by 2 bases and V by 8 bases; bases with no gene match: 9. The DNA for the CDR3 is TGCAGCACAGGGGTCGATTATCCCTACGAGCAGTACTTC. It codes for CSTGVDYPYEQYF.

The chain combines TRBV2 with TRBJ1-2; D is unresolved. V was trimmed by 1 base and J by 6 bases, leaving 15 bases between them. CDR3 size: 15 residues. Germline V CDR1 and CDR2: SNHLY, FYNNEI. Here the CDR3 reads CASSEGPLQWDGYTF. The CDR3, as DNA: TGTGCCAGCAGTGAAGGACCTCTCCAATGGGATGGCTACACCTTC.

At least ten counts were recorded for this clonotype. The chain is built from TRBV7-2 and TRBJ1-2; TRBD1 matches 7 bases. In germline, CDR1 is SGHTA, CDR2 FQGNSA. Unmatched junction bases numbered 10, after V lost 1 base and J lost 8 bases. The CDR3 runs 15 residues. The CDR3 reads CASSLGSDRVEGYTF. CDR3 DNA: TGTGCCAGCAGCTTAGGTTCCGACAGGGTCGAAGGCTACACCTTC.

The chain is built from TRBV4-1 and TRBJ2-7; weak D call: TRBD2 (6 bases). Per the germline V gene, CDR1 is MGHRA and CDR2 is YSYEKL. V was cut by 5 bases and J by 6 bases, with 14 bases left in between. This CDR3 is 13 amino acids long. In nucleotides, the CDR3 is TGCGCCAGCAGCTCAAGGTACGGGGGCGAGCAGTACTTC. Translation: CASSSRYGGEQYF.

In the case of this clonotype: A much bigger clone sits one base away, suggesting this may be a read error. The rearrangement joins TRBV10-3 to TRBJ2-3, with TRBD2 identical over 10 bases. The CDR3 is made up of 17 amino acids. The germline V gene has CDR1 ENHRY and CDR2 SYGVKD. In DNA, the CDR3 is TGTACCATCAGTGGGGAAAAGCGGGGGGGCCGCTCAGATACGCAGTATTTT. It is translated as CTISGEKRGGRSDTQYF.

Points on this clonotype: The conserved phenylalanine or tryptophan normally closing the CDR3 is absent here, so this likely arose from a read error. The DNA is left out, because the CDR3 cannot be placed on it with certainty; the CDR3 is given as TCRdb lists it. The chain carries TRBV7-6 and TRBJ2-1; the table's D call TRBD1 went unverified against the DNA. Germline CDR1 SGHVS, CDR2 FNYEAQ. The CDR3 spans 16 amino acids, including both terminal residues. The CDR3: CASSSGTRGSYNEQLL.

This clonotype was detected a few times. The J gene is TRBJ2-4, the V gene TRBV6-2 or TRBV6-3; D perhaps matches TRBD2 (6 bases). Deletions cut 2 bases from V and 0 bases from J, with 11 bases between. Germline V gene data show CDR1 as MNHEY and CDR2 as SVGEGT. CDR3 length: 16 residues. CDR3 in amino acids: CASSYGGGIAKNIQYF. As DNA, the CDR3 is TGTGCCAGCAGTTACGGGGGAGGCATAGCCAAAAACATTCAGTACTTC.

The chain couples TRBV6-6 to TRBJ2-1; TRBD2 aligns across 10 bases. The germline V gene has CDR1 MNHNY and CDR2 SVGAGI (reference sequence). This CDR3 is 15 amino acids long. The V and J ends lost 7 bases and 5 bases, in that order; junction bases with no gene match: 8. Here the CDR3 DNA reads TGTGCCAGCACCGTTAGCGGGGGGCCCCACAATGAGCAGTTCTTC. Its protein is CASTVSGGPHNEQFF.

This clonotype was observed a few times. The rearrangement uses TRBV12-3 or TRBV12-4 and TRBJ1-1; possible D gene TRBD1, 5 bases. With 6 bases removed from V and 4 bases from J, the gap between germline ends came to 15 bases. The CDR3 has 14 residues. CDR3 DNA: TGTGCCAGCAGAGCAGGTGGAGGGACCACTGAAGCTTTCTTT. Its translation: CASRAGGGTTEAFF.

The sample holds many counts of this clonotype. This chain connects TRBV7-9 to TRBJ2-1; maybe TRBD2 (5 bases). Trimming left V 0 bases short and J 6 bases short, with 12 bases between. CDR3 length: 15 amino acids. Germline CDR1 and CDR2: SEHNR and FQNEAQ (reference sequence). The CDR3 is CASSLADGEFNEQFF. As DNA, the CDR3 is TGTGCCAGCAGCTTAGCGGACGGGGAGTTCAATGAGCAGTTCTTC.